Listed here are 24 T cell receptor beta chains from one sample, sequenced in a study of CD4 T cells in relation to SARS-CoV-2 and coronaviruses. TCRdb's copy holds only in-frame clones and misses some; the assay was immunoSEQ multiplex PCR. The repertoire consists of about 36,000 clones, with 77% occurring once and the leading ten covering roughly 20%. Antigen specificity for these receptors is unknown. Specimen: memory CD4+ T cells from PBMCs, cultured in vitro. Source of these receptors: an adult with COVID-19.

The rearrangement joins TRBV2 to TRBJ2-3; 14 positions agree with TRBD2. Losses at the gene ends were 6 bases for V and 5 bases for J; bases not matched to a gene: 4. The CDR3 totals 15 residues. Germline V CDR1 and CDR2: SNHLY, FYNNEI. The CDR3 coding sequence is TGTGCCAGCAGGCTTGGGACTAGCGGGAGAGATACGCAGTATTTT. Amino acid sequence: CASRLGTSGRDTQYF.

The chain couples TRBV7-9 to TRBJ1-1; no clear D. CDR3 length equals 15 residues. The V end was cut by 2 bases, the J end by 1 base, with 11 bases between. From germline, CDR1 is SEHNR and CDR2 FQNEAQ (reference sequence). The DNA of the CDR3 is TGTGCCAGCAGCTTAACTGGACGGCAGAACACTGAAGCTTTCTTT. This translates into CASSLTGRQNTEAFF.

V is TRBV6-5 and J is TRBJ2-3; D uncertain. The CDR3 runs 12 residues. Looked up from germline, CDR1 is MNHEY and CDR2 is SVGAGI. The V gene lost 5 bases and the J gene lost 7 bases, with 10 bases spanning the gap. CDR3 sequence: CASSNGLNTQYF. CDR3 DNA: TGTGCCAGCAGTAACGGTTTGAATACGCAGTATTTT.

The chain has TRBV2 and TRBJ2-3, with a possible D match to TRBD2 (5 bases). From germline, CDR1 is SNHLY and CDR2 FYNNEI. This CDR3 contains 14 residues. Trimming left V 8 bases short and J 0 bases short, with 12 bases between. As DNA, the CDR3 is TGTGCCAGCTTGGCGACTACTAGCACAGATACGCAGTATTTT. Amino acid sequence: CASLATTSTDTQYF.

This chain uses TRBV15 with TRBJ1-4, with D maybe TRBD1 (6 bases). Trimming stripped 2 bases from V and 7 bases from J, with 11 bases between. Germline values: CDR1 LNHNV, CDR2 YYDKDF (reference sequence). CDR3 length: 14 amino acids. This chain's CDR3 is CATSRYRVSEKLFF. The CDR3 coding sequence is TGTGCCACCAGCAGATACAGGGTTAGTGAAAAACTGTTTTTT.

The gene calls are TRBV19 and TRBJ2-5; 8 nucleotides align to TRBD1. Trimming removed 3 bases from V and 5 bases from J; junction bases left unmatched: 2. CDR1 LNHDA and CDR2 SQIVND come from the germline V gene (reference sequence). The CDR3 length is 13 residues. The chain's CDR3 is CASSMGQVETQYF. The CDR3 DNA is TGTGCCAGTAGTATGGGACAGGTGGAGACCCAGTACTTC.

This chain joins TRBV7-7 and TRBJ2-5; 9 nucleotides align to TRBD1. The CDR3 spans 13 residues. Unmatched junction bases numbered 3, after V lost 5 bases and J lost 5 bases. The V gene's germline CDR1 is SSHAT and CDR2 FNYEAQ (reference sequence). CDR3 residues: CASSPDRGETQYF. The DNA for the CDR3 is TGTGCCAGCAGCCCCGACAGGGGGGAGACCCAGTACTTC. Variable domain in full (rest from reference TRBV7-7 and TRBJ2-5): GAGVSQSPRYKVTKRGQDVTLRCDPISSHATLYWYQQALGQGPEFLTYFNYEAQPDKSGLPSDRFSAERPEGSISTLTIQRTEQRDSAMYRCASSPDRGETQYFGPGTRLLVL.

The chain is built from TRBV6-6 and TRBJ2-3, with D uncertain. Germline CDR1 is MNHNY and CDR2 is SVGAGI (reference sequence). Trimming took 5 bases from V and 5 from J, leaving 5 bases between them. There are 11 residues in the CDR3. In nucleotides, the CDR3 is TGTGCCAGCAGTCCGCGAGATACGCAGTATTTT. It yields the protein CASSPRDTQYF.

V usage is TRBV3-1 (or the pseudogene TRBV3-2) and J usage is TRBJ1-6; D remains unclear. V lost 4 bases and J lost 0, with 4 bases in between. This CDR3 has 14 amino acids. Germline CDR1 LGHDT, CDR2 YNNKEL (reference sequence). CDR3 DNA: TGTGCCAGCAGCCCCAGCTCCTATAATTCACCCCTCCACTTT. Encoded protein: CASSPSSYNSPLHF.

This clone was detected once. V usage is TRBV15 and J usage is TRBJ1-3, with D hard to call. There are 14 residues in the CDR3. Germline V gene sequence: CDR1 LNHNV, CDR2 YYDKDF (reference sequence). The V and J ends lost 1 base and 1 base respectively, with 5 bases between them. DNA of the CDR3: TGTGCCACCAGCAGAGTTGTATCTGGAAACACCATATATTTT. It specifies CATSRVVSGNTIYF.

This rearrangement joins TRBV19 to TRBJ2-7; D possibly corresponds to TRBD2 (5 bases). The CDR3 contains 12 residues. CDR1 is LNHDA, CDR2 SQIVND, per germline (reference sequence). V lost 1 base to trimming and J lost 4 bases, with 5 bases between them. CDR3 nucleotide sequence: TGTGCCAGTAGTATAGGAGGGTACGAGCAGTACTTC. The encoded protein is CASSIGGYEQYF.

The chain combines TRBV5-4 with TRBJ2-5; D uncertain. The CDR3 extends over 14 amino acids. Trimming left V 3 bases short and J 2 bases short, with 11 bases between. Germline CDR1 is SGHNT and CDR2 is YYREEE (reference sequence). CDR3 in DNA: TGTGCCAGCAGCTCGCCAGGTGGTCAAGAGACCCAGTACTTC. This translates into CASSSPGGQETQYF.

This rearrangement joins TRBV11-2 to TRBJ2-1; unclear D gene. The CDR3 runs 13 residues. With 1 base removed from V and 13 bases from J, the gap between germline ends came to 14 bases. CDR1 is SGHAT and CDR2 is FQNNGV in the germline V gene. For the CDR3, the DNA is TGTGCCAGCAGCTTAGGTTCTTCCGGAGCCCAGTTCTTC. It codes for CASSLGSSGAQFF.

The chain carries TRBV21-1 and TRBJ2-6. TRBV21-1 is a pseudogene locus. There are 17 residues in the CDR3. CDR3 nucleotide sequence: TGTGCCAGCAGCAACCTCGACCGCTCCTCTGGGGCCAACGTCCTGACTTTC. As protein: CASSNLDRSSGANVLTF.

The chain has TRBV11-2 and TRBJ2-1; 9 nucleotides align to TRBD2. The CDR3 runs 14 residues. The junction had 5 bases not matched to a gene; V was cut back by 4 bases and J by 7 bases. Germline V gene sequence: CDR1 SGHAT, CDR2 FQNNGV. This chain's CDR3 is CASSSATSGNEQFF. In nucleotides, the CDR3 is TGTGCCAGCAGCTCTGCGACTAGCGGAAATGAGCAGTTCTTC.

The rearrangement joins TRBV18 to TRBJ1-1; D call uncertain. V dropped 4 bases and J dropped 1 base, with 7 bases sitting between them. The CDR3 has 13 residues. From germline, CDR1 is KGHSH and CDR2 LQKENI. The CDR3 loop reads CASSLDKNTEAFF. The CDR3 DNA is TGTGCCAGCTCACTTGACAAGAACACTGAAGCTTTCTTT.

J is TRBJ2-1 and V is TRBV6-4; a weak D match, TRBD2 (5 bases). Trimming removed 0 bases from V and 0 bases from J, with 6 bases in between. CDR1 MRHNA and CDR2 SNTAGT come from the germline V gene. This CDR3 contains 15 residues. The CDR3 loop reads CASSDSAGSYNEQFF. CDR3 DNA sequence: TGTGCCAGCAGTGACTCGGCGGGCTCCTACAATGAGCAGTTCTTC.

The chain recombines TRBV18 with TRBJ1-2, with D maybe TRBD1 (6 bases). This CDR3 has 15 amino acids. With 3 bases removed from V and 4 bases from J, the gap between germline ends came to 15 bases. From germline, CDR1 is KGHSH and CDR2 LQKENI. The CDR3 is CASSPSGGDGYGYTF. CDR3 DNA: TGTGCCAGCTCACCTTCGGGGGGCGACGGCTATGGCTACACCTTC.

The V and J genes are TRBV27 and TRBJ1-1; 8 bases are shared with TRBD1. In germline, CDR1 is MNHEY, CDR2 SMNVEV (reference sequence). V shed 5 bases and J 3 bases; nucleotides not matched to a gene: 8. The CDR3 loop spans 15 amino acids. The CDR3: CASSPPTGEDTEAFF. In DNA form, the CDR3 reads TGTGCCAGCAGTCCCCCGACAGGGGAGGACACTGAAGCTTTCTTT.

CDR3 amino acids: CASNPQGPRYGYTF. CDR3 bases: TGTGCCAGCAACCCACAGGGGCCGAGGTATGGCTACACCTTC. The rearrangement uses TRBV28 and TRBJ1-2, with TRBD1 identical over 7 bases. From germline, CDR1 is MDHEN and CDR2 SYDVKM. CDR3 length: 14 amino acids. V shed 7 bases, J shed 5 bases, and the junction held 10 bases outside the gene matches.

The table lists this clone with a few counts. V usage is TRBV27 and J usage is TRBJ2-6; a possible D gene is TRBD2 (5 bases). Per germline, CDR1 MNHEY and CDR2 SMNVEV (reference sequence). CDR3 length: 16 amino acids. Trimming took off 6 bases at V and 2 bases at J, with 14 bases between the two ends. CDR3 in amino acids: CASSPRGRAGANVLTF. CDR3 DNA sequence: TGTGCCAGCAGCCCCCGGGGTAGGGCTGGGGCCAACGTCCTGACTTTC. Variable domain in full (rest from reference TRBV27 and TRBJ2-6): EAQVTQNPRYLITVTGKKLTVTCSQNMNHEYMSWYRQDPGLGLRQIYYSMNVEVTDKGDVPEGYKVSRKEKRNFPLILESPSPNQTSLYFCASSPRGRAGANVLTFGAGSRLTVL.

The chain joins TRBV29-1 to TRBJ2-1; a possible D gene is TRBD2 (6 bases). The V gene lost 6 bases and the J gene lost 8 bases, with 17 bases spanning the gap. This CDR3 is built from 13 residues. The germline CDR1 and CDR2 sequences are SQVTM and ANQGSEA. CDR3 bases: TGCAGCGTGGCCCGCGGGACTGCGGATGAGCAGTTCTTC. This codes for CSVARGTADEQFF.

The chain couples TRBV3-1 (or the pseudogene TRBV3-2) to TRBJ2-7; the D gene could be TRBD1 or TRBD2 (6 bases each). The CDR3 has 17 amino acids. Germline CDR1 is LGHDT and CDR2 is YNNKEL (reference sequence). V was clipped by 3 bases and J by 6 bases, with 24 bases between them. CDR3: CASSHPTWGAVVSEQYF. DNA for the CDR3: TGTGCCAGCAGCCACCCCACATGGGGGGCCGTAGTCTCCGAGCAGTACTTC.

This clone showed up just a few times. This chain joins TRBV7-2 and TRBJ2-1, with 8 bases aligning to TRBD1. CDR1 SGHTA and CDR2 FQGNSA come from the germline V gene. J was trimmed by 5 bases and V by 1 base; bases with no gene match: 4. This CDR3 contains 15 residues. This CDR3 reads CASSLVARGHNEQFF. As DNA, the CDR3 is TGTGCCAGCAGCTTAGTCGCCAGGGGGCACAATGAGCAGTTCTTC.